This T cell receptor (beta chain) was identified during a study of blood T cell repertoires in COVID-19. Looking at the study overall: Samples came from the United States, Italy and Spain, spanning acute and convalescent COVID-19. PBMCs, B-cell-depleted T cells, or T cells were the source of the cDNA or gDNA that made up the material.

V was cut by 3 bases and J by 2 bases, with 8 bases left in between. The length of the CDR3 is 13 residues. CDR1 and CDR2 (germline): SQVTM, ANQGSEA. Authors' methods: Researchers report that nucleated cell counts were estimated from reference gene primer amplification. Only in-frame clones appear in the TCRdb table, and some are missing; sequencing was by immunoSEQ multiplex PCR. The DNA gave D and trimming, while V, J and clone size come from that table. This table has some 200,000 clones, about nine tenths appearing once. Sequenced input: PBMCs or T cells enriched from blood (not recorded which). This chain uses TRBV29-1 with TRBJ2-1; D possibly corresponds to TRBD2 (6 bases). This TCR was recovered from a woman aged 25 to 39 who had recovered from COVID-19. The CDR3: CSVDPSAYNEQFF. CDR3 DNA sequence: TGCAGCGTTGACCCTAGCGCCTACAATGAGCAGTTCTTC.